This TCR beta chain was sequenced during a study of T cells after yellow fever vaccination. Looking at the study overall: Where fractions had low cell numbers, libraries were prepared from them with the SMART-Seq v4 Ultra Low Input RNA kit.

In making TCR cDNA, 5'RACE template switching added a universal primer site and UMIs to it. Each CDR3 protein gets one entry after TCRdb re-called the 5' RACE reads with MiXCR. The table has approximately 580,000 distinct CDR3 sequences, about a sixth seen once. Of note for this clonotype: Its target is not known.

With V trimmed by 5 bases and J by 5 bases, 5 bases remained unmatched. The germline gives CDR1 SGHTA, CDR2 FQGNSA. The CDR3 has 13 amino acids. Broader study findings: High-abundance clonotypes from the bulk population could contaminate FACS-sorted repertoires. Most primary-vaccination clones recurred post-booster (roughly 97% CD4, more than 85% CD8).

V usage is TRBV7-2 and J usage is TRBJ1-2; 7 nucleotides align to TRBD1. The sequence came from a man between 18 and 29 years old who received the YFV17D yellow fever vaccine. Sample: PBMCs, taken 5 to 6 days after the first yellow fever vaccination. CDR3 sequence (DNA): TGTGCCAGCAGCAAACAGGGGCGGTATGGCTACACCTTC. Amino acid sequence: CASSKQGRYGYTF. The full variable domain, with the rest looked up from reference TRBV7-2 and TRBJ1-2, is GAGVSQSPSNKVTEKGKDVELRCDPISGHTALYWYRQSLGQGLEFLIYFQGNSAPDKSGLPSDRFSAERTGGSVSTLTIQRTQQEDSAVYLCASSKQGRYGYTFGSGTRLTVV.